This T cell receptor beta chain was recovered during a study of blood T cell repertoires in COVID-19. Study overall: Samples came from the United States, Italy and Spain, spanning acute and convalescent COVID-19. PBMCs, B-cell-depleted T cells, or T cells were the source of the cDNA or gDNA that made up the material.

Authors' analysis steps: Amplification from reference gene primers served as the basis for estimated nucleated cell counts. Libraries were prepared by immunoSEQ multiplex PCR; TCRdb keeps only in-frame clonotypes and omits some of them. The DNA was the basis for D and trimming; V, J and clone size are from that table. The sample comprises some 340,000 clones, 85% to 95% of which are singletons, and about 4% rests with the top ten. The CDR3 loop spans 13 amino acids. Germline V CDR1 and CDR2: MNHEY, SVGEGT. Trimming pared 6 bases from V and 5 bases from J, leaving 11 bases between. Clinical history reported by participants formed the basis on which cohorts were assigned.

Material: PBMCs or T cells enriched from blood (not recorded which). This receptor was obtained from a woman aged 25-40 years who had been exposed to COVID-19. The chain is built from TRBV6-2 or TRBV6-3 and TRBJ1-5; tentatively, D is TRBD1 (5 bases). This CDR3 reads CASSTQGHQPQHF. The DNA of the CDR3 is TGTGCCAGCAGCACGCAGGGTCATCAGCCCCAGCATTTT.